The text below deals with one TCR beta chain. The data stem from a study of control samples from healthy donors and cancer patients. The CDR3 contains 13 residues. The V end lost 8 bases, the J end lost 6 bases, and 17 bases lay between the germline ends. Looked up from germline, CDR1 is LNHDA and CDR2 is SQIVND (reference sequence). Method: immunoSEQ multiplex PCR; TCRdb's copy keeps in-frame clones and lacks some. The sample includes under 200,000 clones, 85% to 95% seen only once; the top ten take roughly 8.4%. The gene calls are TRBV19 and TRBJ2-7; D gene unclear. The TCR sequence derives from a woman aged 40 to 55 in good health. What was sequenced was blood. CDR3 protein: CASSPRRGLEQYF. CDR3 coding DNA: TGTGCCAGTTCTCCCCGACGCGGTCTCGAGCAGTACTTC.